This T cell receptor beta chain is from a study of blood T cell repertoires in COVID-19. About the research overall: Some COVID-19 samples were acute and others convalescent; all came from the United States, Italy and Spain. The analysed material was cDNA or gDNA that came from T cells, B-cell-depleted T cells, or PBMCs.

Trimming took 3 bases from V and 7 from J, leaving 4 bases between them. The CDR3 is made up of 10 amino acids. The germline V gene encodes CDR1 SQVTM and CDR2 ANQGSEA. Original data processing: Reference gene primer amplification yielded estimated nucleated cell counts. Generated by immunoSEQ multiplex PCR, the TCRdb table keeps only in-frame clones and is missing some. That table furnishes V, J and clone size, whereas the DNA furnished D and trimming. The sample consists of roughly 81,000 clones, roughly 89% of them appearing once. The rearrangement uses TRBV29-1 and TRBJ2-4, with D hard to call. The sample was peripheral blood. This receptor was identified in a man aged 25 to 40 with acute or convalescent COVID-19. The CDR3 region is CSVDRNIQYF. The CDR3 DNA follows: TGCAGCGTTGATCGGAACATTCAGTACTTC.